These 25 T cell receptor beta chains were sequenced from one sample in a study of early T cells in non-severe SARS-CoV-2 infection. TCRdb reanalysed the 5' RACE reads using MiXCR and keeps one entry per CDR3 protein. Among about 49,000 distinct CDR3 sequences, approximately 10% were seen once, and the ten largest hold about 9.7%. Sequenced input: whole blood. Receptor source: an adult who was a healthcare worker with PCR-confirmed SARS-CoV-2 infection or an uninfected control (not recorded which).

This clonotype was detected a few times. The V and J genes are TRBV12-3 or TRBV12-4 and TRBJ1-3, with D tentatively TRBD1 (5 bases). Trimming took 7 bases from V and 2 from J, leaving 15 bases between them. CDR3 length: 15 residues. This CDR3 is CASTTRGGTGNTIYF. CDR3 DNA: TGTGCCAGCACCACCCGGGGGGGAACTGGAAACACCATATATTTT.

This clonotype turned up a few times. CDR3 loop: CASISMASRSRFSYNEQFF. DNA of the CDR3: TGCGCCAGCATTTCCATGGCGTCTCGGTCTAGGTTTTCGTACAATGAGCAGTTCTTC. V gene TRBV10-2 combines with J gene TRBJ2-1; no firm D call. In germline, CDR1 is WSHSY, CDR2 SAAADI. The V end lost 7 bases, the J end lost 4 bases, and 29 bases lay between the germline ends. The CDR3 extends over 19 amino acids.

For this clonotype: A much more abundant neighbour one base away suggests this may be a read error. The chain recombines TRBV23-1 with TRBJ2-7; D gene unclear. TRBV23-1 is classed as an ORF, of uncertain function. This CDR3 region has 14 residues. For the CDR3, the DNA is TGCGCCAGCAGTCCTTGGGTTTTTAGGTACGAGCTGTACTTC. It codes for CASSPWVFRYELYF.

The rearrangement links TRBV5-6 to TRBJ2-7; TRBD1 agrees at 7 bases. Unmatched junction bases numbered 7, after V lost 4 bases and J lost 3 bases. This CDR3 comprises 14 residues. Germline CDR1 and CDR2: SGHDT and YYEEEE. The CDR3 bases are TGTGCCAGCAGCCCCGGGACAGTATACTACGAGCAGTACTTC. This gives the protein CASSPGTVYYEQYF.

This clonotype was observed at least ten times. This sequence joins TRBV6-6 and TRBJ1-6; the D gene is possibly TRBD1 (5 bases). The CDR3 covers 16 residues. The germline V and J ends were trimmed by 4 bases and 5 bases, with 15 bases remaining between them. Germline lookup yields CDR1 MNHNY and CDR2 SVGAGI (reference sequence). The CDR3 is CASSSGGAGDNSPLHF. CDR3 in DNA: TGTGCCAGCAGTTCTGGAGGGGCCGGGGATAATTCACCCCTCCACTTT.

The rearrangement links TRBV5-1 to TRBJ1-2; 9 positions match TRBD1. CDR1 is SGHRS and CDR2 is YFSETQ in the germline V gene. The trim removed 4 bases at V and 2 bases at J, leaving 12 bases unmatched. CDR3 length: 17 amino acids. CDR3 sequence (DNA): TGCGCCAGCAGCCCCCGGGACAGGGACTTGTCGAACTATGGCTACACCTTC. Encoded protein: CASSPRDRDLSNYGYTF.

This clonotype was observed a few times. V gene TRBV5-5 combines with J gene TRBJ1-5; 11 positions agree with TRBD1. With 3 bases clipped from V and 5 bases from J, the junction kept 4 bases outside the gene matches. This CDR3 region has 15 residues. Germline V gene data show CDR1 as SGHKS and CDR2 as YYEKEE (reference sequence). CDR3 sequence: CASSWTGGFDQPQHF. In nucleotides, the CDR3 is TGTGCCAGCAGCTGGACAGGGGGCTTTGATCAGCCCCAGCATTTT.

The chain links TRBV5-1 to TRBJ1-1, with 9 bases matching TRBD1. CDR3 length: 15 amino acids. Germline trimming cut 3 bases from V and 5 bases from J; bases unmatched to any gene: 8. CDR1 and CDR2 (germline): SGHRS, YFSETQ. CDR3 sequence: CASSWTGTGRTEAFF. CDR3 nucleotide sequence: TGCGCCAGCAGCTGGACCGGGACAGGGAGGACTGAAGCTTTCTTT.

This chain links TRBV7-6 with TRBJ1-1; D uncertain. Per the germline V gene, CDR1 is SGHVS and CDR2 is FNYEAQ. V was clipped by 6 bases and J by 3 bases, with 17 bases between them. The CDR3 loop spans 15 amino acids. CDR3 nucleotides: TGTGCCAGCAGTCACGGAGTAGGTTCCGACACTGAAGCTTTCTTT. Encoded protein: CASSHGVGSDTEAFF.

The table lists this clonotype with a few counts. The chain has TRBV20-1 and TRBJ1-6, with D unresolved. V was pared by 5 bases and J by 11 bases, with 16 bases between. In germline, CDR1 is DFQATT, CDR2 SNEGSKA (reference sequence). The CDR3 loop spans 13 amino acids. The CDR3 DNA reads TGCAGTGCTCCTTCCGGGAACCTCACACCCCTCCACTTT. Residues: CSAPSGNLTPLHF.

The rearrangement links TRBV7-2 to TRBJ2-4; tentative D call: TRBD2 (7 bases). Germline CDR1 reads SGHTA; CDR2 reads FQGNSA. The CDR3 has 16 residues. V was cut by 1 base and J by 4 bases, with 14 bases left in between. The CDR3 sequence: CASSLERGGTKNIQYF. The CDR3 DNA is TGTGCCAGCAGCTTAGAAAGGGGGGGAACAAAAAACATTCAGTACTTC. Looking up the rest from reference TRBV7-2 and TRBJ2-4 gives the full variable domain: GAGVSQSPSNKVTEKGKDVELRCDPISGHTALYWYRQSLGQGLEFLIYFQGNSAPDKSGLPSDRFSAERTGGSVSTLTIQRTQQEDSAVYLCASSLERGGTKNIQYFGAGTRLSVL.

This clonotype was seen many times. The chain couples TRBV5-6 to TRBJ2-7; no firm D call. The V gene's germline CDR1 is SGHDT and CDR2 YYEEEE. The CDR3 sequence is 12 residues long. Deletions cut 0 bases from V and 7 bases from J, with 8 bases between. The CDR3, as DNA: TGTGCCAGCAGCTTGGGCTTACCGGAGCAGTACTTC. Its translation: CASSLGLPEQYF.

This clonotype was seen at least ten times. V is TRBV20-1 and J is TRBJ1-6; maybe TRBD1 (5 bases). The CDR3 is 13 amino acids. Trimming left V 3 bases short and J 6 bases short, with 9 bases between. CDR1 and CDR2 from the germline V gene are DFQATT and SNEGSKA (reference sequence). The CDR3 bases are TGCAGTGCTAGCAGGGCAGCTAATTCACCCCTCCACTTT. Protein sequence: CSASRAANSPLHF.

Many counts were recorded for this clonotype. The chain couples TRBV9 to TRBJ1-2, with D hard to call. Trimming took 0 bases from V and 4 from J, leaving 13 bases between them. The CDR3 is made up of 15 amino acids. Per germline, CDR1 SGDLS and CDR2 YYNGEE. As DNA, the CDR3 is TGTGCCAGCAGCGTAGATTTGTCGCCGGGCTATGGCTACACCTTC. Protein product: CASSVDLSPGYGYTF.

The sample holds many counts of this clonotype. As DNA, the CDR3 is TGCAGTGCTCTAGACCCCGGGACAGGGGGCCTCGAGCAGTACTTC. Translation: CSALDPGTGGLEQYF. This sequence joins TRBV20-1 and TRBJ2-7, with 12 bases aligning to TRBD1. Trimming at V came to 5 bases and at J to 6 bases, leaving 11 bases not matched to a gene. Germline CDR1 is DFQATT and CDR2 is SNEGSKA (reference sequence). The CDR3 is made up of 15 amino acids.

The chain combines TRBV5-1 with TRBJ2-1; 7 nucleotides agree with TRBD1. V lost 0 bases to trimming and J lost 8 bases; unmatched junction nucleotides: 11. Germline V gives CDR1 SGHRS, CDR2 YFSETQ. This CDR3 spans 16 amino acids. DNA of the CDR3: TGCGCCAGCAGCTTGGCCGGGACAGTTCCGGAGTATGAGCAGTTCTTC. Encoded protein: CASSLAGTVPEYEQFF. The full variable domain, its missing parts supplied by reference TRBV5-1 and TRBJ2-1, is KAGVTQTPRYLIKTRGQQVTLSCSPISGHRSVSWYQQTPGQGLQFLFEYFSETQRNKGNFPGRFSGRQFSNSRSEMNVSTLELGDSALYLCASSLAGTVPEYEQFFGPGTRLTVL.

This clonotype was recorded many times. The rearrangement links TRBV5-1 to TRBJ1-5, with 8 positions matching TRBD1. The germline CDR1 and CDR2 sequences are SGHRS and YFSETQ. After removal of 4 bases from V and 6 bases from J, the junction contained 6 bases not matched to a gene. This CDR3 comprises 14 residues. In nucleotides, the CDR3 is TGCGCCAGCAGCGCCGGACAGGGAAGTCAGCCCCAGCATTTT. It codes for CASSAGQGSQPQHF.

This clonotype was picked up many times. The CDR3 DNA reads TGTGCCACCAGCAGTAGGGACAGCCGACAAGAGACCCAGTACTTC. It codes for CATSSRDSRQETQYF. This chain joins TRBV15 and TRBJ2-5; 7 positions agree with TRBD1. CDR1 is LNHNV and CDR2 is YYDKDF in the germline V gene (reference sequence). V was pared by 3 bases and J by 2 bases, with 6 bases of the junction left unmatched. The CDR3 totals 15 residues.

Many counts were recorded for this clonotype. This chain links TRBV6-1 with TRBJ2-5; a weak D match, TRBD2 (6 bases). The CDR3 runs 13 residues. Germline V lookup: CDR1 MNHNS, CDR2 SASEGT. V dropped 8 bases and J dropped 1 base, with 11 bases sitting between them. The CDR3 is CASGGLSQETQYF. The CDR3 DNA is TGTGCCAGCGGGGGACTTTCCCAAGAGACCCAGTACTTC.

This sequence joins TRBV21-1 and TRBJ2-7; whether TRBD1, the table's D call, matches the DNA was not checked. TRBV21-1 is designated a pseudogene. CDR3 size: 15 residues. The CDR3 DNA is TGTGCCAGCAGCACCCGGAGGGGGGCTCGCTACGAGCAGTACTTC. Translated: CASSTRRGARYEQYF.

The chain employs TRBV2 and TRBJ1-1, with TRBD1 matching 8 bases. V lost 2 bases, J lost 3 bases, and 14 bases stayed unmatched. CDR3 length: 18 residues. The germline CDR1 and CDR2 sequences are SNHLY and FYNNEI. The CDR3 DNA reads as TGTGCCAGCAGTGAAACCCCCCGGACAGGGAGGGGGTACACTGAAGCTTTCTTT. Its protein product is CASSETPRTGRGYTEAFF.

The DNA of the CDR3 is TGTGCCACCAGCAGAGACGGGGCCAACCAAGAGACCCAGTACTTC. Translation: CATSRDGANQETQYF. This sequence joins TRBV15 and TRBJ2-5; D might be TRBD1 or TRBD2, each matching 5 bases. The CDR3 runs to 15 residues. The germline CDR1 and CDR2 sequences are LNHNV and YYDKDF (reference sequence). V was cut by 0 bases and J by 0 bases, with 8 bases left in between.

This clonotype was counted a few times. The V and J genes are TRBV4-1 and TRBJ1-1, with unresolved D. Trimming removed 0 bases at V and 1 base at J, with 12 bases between. CDR3 length: 16 amino acids. The germline CDR1 and CDR2 sequences are MGHRA and YSYEKL. CDR3 DNA: TGCGCCAGCAGCCAAGATGGGGTTTTACCGAACACTGAAGCTTTCTTT. Amino acid sequence: CASSQDGVLPNTEAFF.

The chain uses TRBV11-2 and TRBJ2-2; possible D gene TRBD2, 5 bases. CDR1 is SGHAT, CDR2 FQNNGV, per germline. The V end lost 2 bases, the J end lost 5 bases, and 9 bases lay between the germline ends. The CDR3 consists of 14 residues. In nucleotides, the CDR3 is TGTGCCAGCAGCTTATGGACTGTGACCGGGGAGCTGTTTTTT. It codes for CASSLWTVTGELFF.

This chain joins TRBV4-1 and TRBJ2-7; no definite D call. The CDR3 covers 14 residues. V lost 4 bases to trimming and J lost 3 bases, with 13 bases between them. CDR1 and CDR2 from the germline V gene are MGHRA and YSYEKL. CDR3 bases: TGCGCCAGCAGCCCCGACATCACACTCTACGAGCAGTACTTC. Encoded protein: CASSPDITLYEQYF.